This record concerns one T cell receptor beta chain sequence. The data derive from a study of chemoradiotherapy in HPV16-positive cancers. Clones were sequenced by immunoSEQ multiplex PCR, and TCRdb holds only the in-frame ones, with some missing. In the table there are some 5,100 clones, 90% to 95% of which are singletons. Germline CDR1 and CDR2: SGHTA and FQGNSA. Trimming stripped 0 bases from V and 0 bases from J, with 18 bases between. The length of the CDR3 is 19 residues. The source material was blood, sampled from a patient who underwent chemoradiotherapy. This TCR came from a human donor with HPV-associated anogenital cancer. The chain uses TRBV7-2 and TRBJ2-1; D possibly matches TRBD1 or TRBD2 (6 bases each). CDR3 loop: CASSLAPPGGGSSYNEQFF. The CDR3 bases are TGTGCCAGCAGCTTAGCGCCCCCCGGAGGGGGGAGCTCCTACAATGAGCAGTTCTTC.